One sample yielded the 32 T cell receptor beta chains listed below, sequenced in a study of blood T cell repertoires in COVID-19. The repertoire was sequenced with immunoSEQ multiplex PCR; TCRdb's copy has only in-frame clones and lacks some. The profile shows some 300,000 clones, about 88% of them singletons. The sequencing sample was made of peripheral blood. The receptors originated from a woman between 70 and 85 years old with COVID-19, enrolled during active disease.

The V call is TRBV5-1, the J call TRBJ2-3; unclear D gene. V dropped 2 bases and J dropped 4 bases, with 8 bases sitting between them. CDR1 SGHRS and CDR2 YFSETQ come from the germline V gene. The CDR3 is 13 amino acids. This CDR3 reads CASSLYRADTQYF. Here the CDR3 DNA reads TGCGCCAGCAGCTTATACCGAGCAGATACGCAGTATTTT.

This clone is a singleton in its sample. This chain uses TRBV9 with TRBJ2-1; 8 bases map to TRBD2. Germline-derived CDR1 and CDR2 are SGDLS and YYNGEE. Trimming removed 0 bases from V and 7 bases from J; junction bases left unmatched: 3. The CDR3 covers 14 residues. CDR3 nucleotides: TGTGCCAGCAGCGTAGCGGGGGGGCCGAATGAGCAGTTCTTC. Protein: CASSVAGGPNEQFF. Supplemented by reference TRBV9 and TRBJ2-1, the full variable domain reads DSGVTQTPKHLITATGQRVTLRCSPRSGDLSVYWYQQSLDQGLQFLIQYYNGEERAKGNILERFSAQQFPDLHSELNLSSLELGDSALYFCASSVAGGPNEQFFGPGTRLTVL.

V is TRBV2 and J is TRBJ1-2; possible D gene TRBD1, 5 bases. This CDR3 region has 14 residues. The V end was cut by 7 bases, the J end by 4 bases, with 16 bases between. Germline V gene data show CDR1 as SNHLY and CDR2 as FYNNEI. The CDR3 protein is CASILNIGVYGYTF. In nucleotides, the CDR3 is TGTGCCAGCATTCTGAATATAGGGGTCTATGGCTACACCTTC.

The chain uses TRBV2 and TRBJ2-1; 12 bases match TRBD1. The CDR3 is 19 amino acids. V was pared by 6 bases and J by 6 bases, with 18 bases of the junction left unmatched. CDR1 and CDR2 (germline): SNHLY, FYNNEI. The CDR3 is CASRRGTGRGQGAFNEQFF. The CDR3 DNA sequence: TGTGCCAGCAGGCGGGGAACCGGAAGGGGACAGGGGGCGTTCAATGAGCAGTTCTTC.

V and J are TRBV12-5 and TRBJ2-5; maybe TRBD2 (7 bases). CDR1 is LGHNT, CDR2 FRNRAP, per germline. The CDR3 is 16 residues long. Trimming removed 6 bases at V and 5 bases at J, with 22 bases between. For the CDR3, the DNA is TGTGCTAGTGGCCCCATAAAGCGGGGAGGGGGTGAGACCCAGTACTTC. It specifies CASGPIKRGGGETQYF.

This sequence joins TRBV6-5 and TRBJ1-1, with 9 bases matching TRBD1. The germline V gene has CDR1 MNHEY and CDR2 SVGAGI. This CDR3 has 15 amino acids. With V trimmed by 6 bases and J by 3 bases, 8 bases remained unmatched. CDR3 sequence: CASRGPDRGYTEAFF. CDR3 coding DNA: TGTGCCAGCAGGGGCCCGGACAGGGGATACACTGAAGCTTTCTTT.

The chain combines TRBV3-1 (or the pseudogene TRBV3-2) with TRBJ1-1, with unresolved D. From germline, CDR1 is LGHDT and CDR2 YNNKEL (reference sequence). The CDR3 has 14 amino acids. V was shortened by 5 bases and J by 1 base, with 11 bases between the two germline ends. The CDR3 coding sequence is TGTGCCAGCAGCTACCGCTATTCGAACACTGAAGCTTTCTTT. It codes for CASSYRYSNTEAFF.

The chain employs TRBV7-2 and TRBJ1-2, with TRBD1 identical over 7 bases. CDR1 SGHTA and CDR2 FQGNSA come from the germline V gene. V was clipped by 5 bases and J by 4 bases; unmatched bases: 7. This CDR3 has 14 amino acids. CDR3 nucleotides: TGTGCCAGCAGCAGAGGACAGGTCGCCTATGGCTACACCTTC. This gives the protein CASSRGQVAYGYTF.

The chain is built from TRBV19 and TRBJ1-5, with a possible D match to TRBD1 (5 bases). V was shortened by 3 bases and J by 6 bases, with 15 bases between the two germline ends. Germline CDR1 is LNHDA and CDR2 is SQIVND (reference sequence). There are 15 residues in the CDR3. This CDR3 reads CASSMGGNAAQPQHF. CDR3 in DNA: TGTGCCAGTAGTATGGGGGGGAACGCGGCTCAGCCCCAGCATTTT.

The sample holds a few counts of this clone. The chain has TRBV3-1 (or the pseudogene TRBV3-2) and TRBJ2-7; 7 nucleotides match TRBD1. CDR1 is LGHDT and CDR2 is YNNKEL in the germline V gene (reference sequence). Trimming at V came to 4 bases and at J to 3 bases, leaving 12 bases not matched to a gene. CDR3 size: 16 residues. The CDR3 bases are TGTGCCAGCAGCCCCCCCAGAGGGGGACAGAACTACGAGCAGTACTTC. This encodes CASSPPRGGQNYEQYF.

V is TRBV6-1 and J is TRBJ1-5, with 7 bases that match TRBD1. Germline CDR1 MNHNS, CDR2 SASEGT. V lost 6 bases and J lost 0; bases outside the gene matches: 8. CDR3 length: 16 amino acids. As DNA, the CDR3 is TGTGCCAGCAGCGAAACACAGGGGTATAGCAATCAGCCCCAGCATTTT. The encoded protein is CASSETQGYSNQPQHF.

The J gene is TRBJ1-5, the V gene TRBV24-1; D is perhaps TRBD1 (6 bases). Trimming stripped 3 bases from V and 7 bases from J, with 15 bases between. The V gene's germline CDR1 is KGHDR and CDR2 SFDVKD. The CDR3 is 15 amino acids. CDR3 bases: TGTGCCACCAGTGATCTACAGGGAATGGGGCAGCCCCAGCATTTT. Translated, it gives CATSDLQGMGQPQHF.

V gene TRBV5-4 combines with J gene TRBJ2-7, with D possibly matching TRBD1 (5 bases). V lost 0 bases, J lost 3 bases, and 7 bases lay in between. Germline V gives CDR1 SGHNT, CDR2 YYREEE (reference sequence). This CDR3 region has 13 residues. CDR3 sequence: CASSLGQNYEQYF. The CDR3 DNA follows: TGTGCCAGCAGCTTGGGACAGAACTACGAGCAGTACTTC.

V gene TRBV10-3 combines with J gene TRBJ2-5; the D gene is possibly TRBD2 (6 bases). The V end was cut by 4 bases, the J end by 2 bases, with 23 bases between. This CDR3 comprises 18 residues. The germline CDR1 and CDR2 sequences are ENHRY and SYGVKD. Here the CDR3 reads CAISGEAGRKKEQETQYF. The DNA for the CDR3 is TGTGCCATCAGTGGCGAGGCAGGGAGGAAGAAAGAACAAGAGACCCAGTACTTC.

The V call is TRBV14, the J call TRBJ2-7, with a weak D call TRBD1 (5 bases). The CDR3 is 20 amino acids. Trimming stripped 1 base from V and 3 bases from J, with 28 bases between. The germline V gene has CDR1 SGHDN and CDR2 FVKESK. CDR3 protein: CASSQGRRREVLRGVYEQYF. The CDR3 DNA is TGTGCCAGCAGCCAAGGGCGACGCAGGGAAGTTCTGCGAGGCGTCTACGAGCAGTACTTC.

V is TRBV10-3 and J is TRBJ2-7; 9 nucleotides agree with TRBD1. V was pared by 6 bases and J by 5 bases, with 8 bases of the junction left unmatched. CDR3 length: 14 amino acids. Germline values: CDR1 ENHRY, CDR2 SYGVKD. The CDR3 sequence is CAIRAPGTGNEQYF. The CDR3, as DNA: TGTGCCATCAGGGCGCCGGGGACAGGGAACGAGCAGTACTTC.

This rearrangement joins TRBV2 to TRBJ2-2; 15 bases agree with TRBD2. The CDR3 is 18 residues long. Germline assignment: CDR1 SNHLY and CDR2 FYNNEI. V gave up 4 bases and J gave up 4 bases; unmatched junction bases: 7. CDR3 in amino acids: CASSVDRTSGGGTGELFF. The CDR3, as DNA: TGTGCCAGCAGTGTCGACCGGACTAGCGGGGGGGGCACCGGGGAGCTGTTTTTT.

The J gene is TRBJ1-5, the V gene TRBV19; D uncertain. CDR3 size: 14 residues. The V end was cut by 10 bases, the J end by 0 bases, with 13 bases between. Germline V lookup: CDR1 LNHDA, CDR2 SQIVND (reference sequence). CDR3: CATANILSNQPQHF. In DNA form, the CDR3 reads TGTGCCACCGCAAACATCCTTAGCAATCAGCCCCAGCATTTT.

V usage is TRBV6-5 and J usage is TRBJ1-6; D perhaps matches TRBD1 (6 bases). CDR1 MNHEY and CDR2 SVGAGI come from the germline V gene. The germline V and J ends were trimmed by 5 bases and 10 bases, with 15 bases remaining between them. This CDR3 contains 14 residues. CDR3 DNA sequence: TGTGCCAGCAGTCGAGGGGGAGCGGACTCACCCCTCCACTTT. Protein product: CASSRGGADSPLHF.

The chain couples TRBV14 to TRBJ2-3; D is unclear. Germline CDR1 SGHDN, CDR2 FVKESK. V was pared by 0 bases and J by 4 bases, with 5 bases between. The CDR3 spans 13 residues. The CDR3 bases are TGTGCCAGCAGCCAAGAATATTCAGATACGCAGTATTTT. This gives the protein CASSQEYSDTQYF.

The chain combines TRBV7-2 with TRBJ2-7, with 7 bases aligning to TRBD2. V dropped 4 bases and J dropped 1; count of bases not matched to a gene: 10. The germline gives CDR1 SGHTA, CDR2 FQGNSA. The CDR3 is made up of 16 amino acids. Here the CDR3 DNA reads TGTGCCAGCAGCTCGGCGGGCGGGGGAATTTCCTACGAGCAGTACTTC. This encodes CASSSAGGGISYEQYF.

In this sample, this clone turned up once. The chain carries TRBV5-8 and TRBJ2-1; 8 nucleotides line up with TRBD1. Trimming removed 0 bases from V and 6 bases from J; junction bases left unmatched: 5. This CDR3 has 15 residues. Germline assignment: CDR1 SGHTS and CDR2 YDEGEE. The CDR3 DNA reads as TGTGCCAGCAGCTTGGTTTTTACAGGGGGCAATGAGCAGTTCTTC. Amino acid sequence: CASSLVFTGGNEQFF.

The rearrangement uses TRBV18 and TRBJ2-2, with a possible D match to TRBD1 (5 bases). The ends were cut back, 8 bases at V and 4 bases at J, with 14 bases in the middle. Germline loops: CDR1 KGHSH, CDR2 LQKENI. The CDR3 length is 14 residues. The CDR3 is CASREGVATGELFF. CDR3 DNA sequence: TGTGCCAGCCGAGAAGGGGTAGCCACCGGGGAGCTGTTTTTT. The full variable domain, in which reference TRBV18 and TRBJ2-2 provide the parts outside the CDR3, is NAGVMQNPRHLVRRRGQEARLRCSPMKGHSHVYWYRQLPEEGLKFMVYLQKENIIDESGMPKERFSAEFPKEGPSILRIQQVVRGDSAAYFCASREGVATGELFFGEGSRLTVL.

The chain joins TRBV10-1 to TRBJ2-3; D possibly corresponds to TRBD2 (5 bases). CDR1 WNHNN and CDR2 SYGVQD come from the germline V gene (reference sequence). V lost 4 bases, J lost 4 bases, and 12 bases lay in between. This CDR3 region has 14 residues. The CDR3: CASSVSGIPDTQYF. The CDR3 DNA sequence: TGCGCCAGCAGTGTATCGGGGATCCCAGATACGCAGTATTTT.

This chain joins TRBV19 and TRBJ1-2; D gene uncertain. The CDR3 is made up of 14 amino acids. V was trimmed by 6 bases and J by 7 bases, leaving 18 bases between them. Per germline, CDR1 LNHDA and CDR2 SQIVND (reference sequence). The chain's CDR3 is CASRVLSDSSGYTF. The CDR3 DNA sequence: TGTGCCAGTAGAGTTCTCTCAGATTCCAGTGGCTACACCTTC. The variable domain in full, completed from reference TRBV19 and TRBJ1-2, reads DGGITQSPKYLFRKEGQNVTLSCEQNLNHDAMYWYRQDPGQGLRLIYYSQIVNDFQKGDIAEGYSVSREKKESFPLTVTSAQKNPTAFYLCASRVLSDSSGYTFGSGTRLTVV.

This clone was counted once. This chain uses TRBV9 with TRBJ2-1; D possibly corresponds to TRBD1 (7 bases). From germline, CDR1 is SGDLS and CDR2 YYNGEE. The ends were cut back, 4 bases at V and 3 bases at J, with 17 bases in the middle. The CDR3 is 16 amino acids. In DNA, the CDR3 is TGTGCCAGCAGCCTACGGCGGGGACAGAGCTACAATGAGCAGTTCTTC. It codes for CASSLRRGQSYNEQFF.

This clone has a single count. The rearrangement joins TRBV2 to TRBJ1-2; 7 bases line up with TRBD1. Trimming removed 7 bases from V and 2 bases from J; junction bases left unmatched: 19. Germline V CDR1 and CDR2: SNHLY, FYNNEI. The CDR3 runs 18 residues. CDR3 nucleotides: TGTGCCAGCAAAAAGAATGCGGAGGGGGCGCTTGAGAACTATGGCTACACCTTC. Translation: CASKKNAEGALENYGYTF.

This chain links TRBV3-1 (or the pseudogene TRBV3-2) with TRBJ1-1; D is possibly TRBD1 (6 bases). Trimming removed 4 bases at V and 1 base at J, with 13 bases between. The CDR3 covers 15 residues. The germline gives CDR1 LGHDT, CDR2 YNNKEL (reference sequence). CDR3 sequence reads: CASSPNRVTNTEAFF. CDR3 DNA: TGTGCCAGCAGCCCAAACAGGGTCACGAACACTGAAGCTTTCTTT.

The V gene is TRBV5-1, the J gene TRBJ2-7, with a tentative D call TRBD2 (6 bases). The CDR3 contains 13 residues. Between the trimmed V and J ends, which lost 7 bases and 2 bases, there was a span of 13 bases. Germline V CDR1 and CDR2: SGHRS, YFSETQ. In DNA, the CDR3 is TGCGCCAGCCGTACCTCGGGGGCCTACGAGCAGTACTTC. This gives the protein CASRTSGAYEQYF.

The chain has TRBV9 and TRBJ2-2, with 7 bases matching TRBD2. CDR1 SGDLS and CDR2 YYNGEE come from the germline V gene. V was pared by 7 bases and J by 0 bases, with 0 bases of the junction left unmatched. The CDR3 length is 13 residues. The CDR3 nucleotides read TGTGCCAGCCTAGCGGCGAACACCGGGGAGCTGTTTTTT. Translated, it gives CASLAANTGELFF.

The chain couples TRBV6-5 to TRBJ2-5, with a possible D match to TRBD1 (6 bases). This CDR3 is built from 15 residues. V lost 6 bases and J 3 bases, leaving 17 bases between the germline ends. Germline lookup yields CDR1 MNHEY and CDR2 SVGAGI. The CDR3 nucleotides read TGTGCCAGCAGCCTGGCAGGGGCTGGGGAAGAGACCCAGTACTTC. The encoded protein is CASSLAGAGEETQYF.

A note on this clone: Other DNA sequences of this sample code for an identical CDR3. CDR3 loop: CASSLAGTAEETQYF. The DNA of the CDR3 is TGCGCCAGCAGCTTGGCGGGGACAGCAGAAGAGACCCAGTACTTC. The chain is built from TRBV5-1 and TRBJ2-5, with 7 nucleotides matching TRBD1. CDR1 is SGHRS, CDR2 YFSETQ, per germline. The V gene end was trimmed by 0 bases and the J gene end by 3 bases; junction bases not matched to a gene: 5. This CDR3 contains 15 residues.